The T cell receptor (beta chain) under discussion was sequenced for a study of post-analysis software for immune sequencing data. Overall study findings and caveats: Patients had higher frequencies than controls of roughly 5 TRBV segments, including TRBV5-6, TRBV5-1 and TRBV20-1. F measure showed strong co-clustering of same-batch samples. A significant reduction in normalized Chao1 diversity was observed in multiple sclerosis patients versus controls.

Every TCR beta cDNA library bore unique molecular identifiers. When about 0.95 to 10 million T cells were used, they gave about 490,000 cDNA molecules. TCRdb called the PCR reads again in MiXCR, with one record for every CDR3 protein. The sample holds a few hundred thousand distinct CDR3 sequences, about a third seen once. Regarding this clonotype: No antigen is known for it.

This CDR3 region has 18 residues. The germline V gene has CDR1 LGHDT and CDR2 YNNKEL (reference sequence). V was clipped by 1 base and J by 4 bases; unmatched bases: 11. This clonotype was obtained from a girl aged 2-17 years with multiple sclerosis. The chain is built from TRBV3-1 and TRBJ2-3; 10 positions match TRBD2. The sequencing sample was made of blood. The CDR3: CASSQGTSGDNWADTQYF. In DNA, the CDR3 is TGTGCCAGCAGCCAAGGGACTAGCGGTGATAACTGGGCAGATACGCAGTATTTT.